The 5 T cell receptor beta chains below were found in one sample sequenced in a study of regulatory T cells in long-lasting Graves disease. The sample's time point: persistent/refractory GD, antithyroid drugs over 5 years with positive TRAb. There was RNA extracted from PBMCs, and the TCR library was made from it. According to the study, TCR beta libraries were built with iRepertoire HTBI primers and CDR3-region Arm-PCR. Via MiXCR, TCRdb re-called the multiplex PCR reads, giving one row per CDR3 protein. The sample has around 430,000 distinct CDR3 sequences; approximately 23% are singletons. Source: peripheral blood mononuclear cells (PBMCs), taken when the disease was refractory, from a patient treated with antithyroid drugs. Every receptor here comes from a female donor with Graves disease.

Ten or more counts support this clonotype. The rearrangement links TRBV29-1 to TRBJ2-6; D ambiguous. Trimming pared 6 bases from V and 0 bases from J, leaving 3 bases between. The CDR3 spans 12 residues. From germline, CDR1 is SQVTM and CDR2 ANQGSEA. CDR3 DNA: TGCAGCGTAGGCTCTGGGGCCAACGTCCTGACTTTC. Its translation is CSVGSGANVLTF. Full variable domain (missing parts from reference TRBV29-1 and TRBJ2-6): SAVISQKPSRDICQRGTSLTIQCQVDSQVTMMFWYRQQPGQSLTLIATANQGSEATYESGFVIDKFPISRPNLTFSTLTVSNMSPEDSSIYLCSVGSGANVLTFGAGSRLTVL.

This rearrangement joins TRBV7-2 to TRBJ1-6, with D possibly being TRBD1 (6 bases). V was cut by 3 bases and J by 7 bases, with 13 bases left in between. This CDR3 is 15 amino acids long. CDR1 is SGHTA, CDR2 FQGNSA, per germline. CDR3 bases: TGTGCCAGCAGCTTCCCGGGACAAATAAATTCACCCCTCCACTTT. It translates to CASSFPGQINSPLHF. Combining the CDR3 with reference TRBV7-2 and TRBJ1-6 gives the whole variable domain GAGVSQSPSNKVTEKGKDVELRCDPISGHTALYWYRQSLGQGLEFLIYFQGNSAPDKSGLPSDRFSAERTGGSVSTLTIQRTQQEDSAVYLCASSFPGQINSPLHFGNGTRLTVT.

This clonotype was observed a few times. The junction differs from germline at one of its ends, possibly a read error. The genes are TRBV11-2 and TRBJ1-4; 10 positions match TRBD1. The V gene's germline CDR1 is SGHAT and CDR2 FQNNGV. The CDR3 is made up of 17 amino acids. The CDR3, as DNA: TGCGCCAGCAGCCTCTTAGGACAGGGGGAGACTAATGAAAAACTGTTTTTT. It encodes CASSLLGQGETNEKLFF.

There are a few counts of this clonotype. J is TRBJ1-1 and V is TRBV25-1; D call uncertain. V was cut by 6 bases and J by 4 bases, with 15 bases left in between. The germline V gene has CDR1 MGHDK and CDR2 SYGVNS. The CDR3 length is 14 residues. The DNA for the CDR3 is TGTGCCAGCAGAAGCTCTGGAGGAATCACTGAAGCTTTCTTT. It codes for CASRSSGGITEAFF.

This clonotype was observed many times. This chain links TRBV20-1 with TRBJ1-1; D is ambiguous. Deletions cut 3 bases from V and 3 bases from J, with 20 bases between. The V gene's germline CDR1 is DFQATT and CDR2 SNEGSKA (reference sequence). The CDR3 is 16 amino acids. The CDR3 reads CSARERKGGLDTEAFF. The CDR3, as DNA: TGCAGTGCTAGGGAGAGAAAAGGAGGGCTCGACACTGAAGCTTTCTTT.